This T cell receptor delta chain originates from a study of γδ T cells in repeated Plasmodium falciparum infection (dated by TCRdb to about 2021). For context, the study as a whole: Malian children exposed to intense seasonal malaria transmission were enrolled in the natural-infection arm and compared with Australian children matched for age and gender. Four controlled human malaria infections were administered to five malaria-naive U.S. adults over approximately 580 days by bites from P. falciparum NF54-infected Anopheles stephensi mosquitoes. Samples were collected from controlled-infection subjects at baseline, immediately before selected infections, and 21 days after each infection. Malian gammadelta TCR repertoires were analysed cross-sectionally during no-transmission periods and were analysed longitudinally across acute febrile malaria episodes. Using both natural infection in Mali and controlled human malaria infection, the study looked at the way repeated Plasmodium falciparum infection shapes the human gammadelta T cell repertoire. What the authors observed across the whole study: Compared with Australian children, Malian children appeared to have Vdelta2-negative gammadelta TCR repertoires that were more clonally expanded, less diverse and less shared. A highly stable polyclonal repertoire over time and infection, with many inter-individual overlapping TCRgamma sequences, was shown by Vgamma9/Vdelta2+ TCR repertoires. Repeated controlled infections appeared to drive waves of new clonotype selection in Vdelta2-negative, largely Vdelta1+, gammadelta TCR repertoires. Because the controlled-infection cohort was small, analysis of inter-individual variability in gammadelta T cell responses was limited. The Malian cohort was drawn from a small rural village made up mostly of one ethnic group, which limits generalizability.

In its sample, this clone was seen a few times. Its antigen is currently not known. Given a far larger clone just one base away, this is likely a sequencing read error. The same CDR3 arises from other DNA sequences in this sample as well. Libraries were prepared through multiplex PCR. Sequenced using an Illumina MiSeq. From each sorted gammadelta T cell sample, both TCR gamma (TRG) and TCR delta (TRD) chains were sequenced. Per the source publication's procedure: Clonotype tree plots, accumulated frequency of the top 20 clonotypes, diversity index (DI) and D75 metrics were included in the repertoire analyses. TCRdb reprocessed the public data with the CATT caller; entries with the same nucleotide sequence were combined afterwards. Here the V and J calls rest on TCRdb's processing, not on the authors' analysis. The sample table lists some 100,000 delta-chain clones, 1.4% of them with a count of one. In total, the top ten clones hold approximately 10% of the sample.

The CDR3 sequence holds 12 residues, the cysteine and phenylalanine included. The kept DNA is CDR3 alone, 36 bases in frame from the first base. CDR1 and CDR2 are read off the germline V gene as TSWWSYY and QGS. For bulk TCR repertoire analysis, Vgamma9/Vdelta2+ and Vdelta2-negative gammadelta T cell populations were flow-sorted out of peripheral blood mononuclear cells. J gene calling gave no result, while the V gene is TRDV1. Material: gamma-delta T cells from blood. The source of this sequence is a pool of human donors (malaria-infected and uninfected, not separated). The CDR3 loop reads CALGAVSQKLIF. The DNA is as follows: TGTGCTCTTGGGGCCGTTTCCCAAAAACTCATCTTC.